A single sample is the source of the 23 T cell receptor beta chains below, sequenced in a study of response to subunit inactivated influenza vaccine. Via MiXCR, TCRdb re-called the RT-PCR reads, giving one row per CDR3 protein. The repertoire holds about 620,000 distinct CDR3 sequences, with approximately 10% as singletons. The sample was also reused in another study, on T cells expressing NK-cell markers. That work contributes: Production of TCR beta cDNA relied on 5'RACE template switching with UMIs.

The source material was PBMCs from blood, sampled on the day of vaccination. The receptor set was obtained from a middle-aged man who received an inactivated influenza vaccine.

This chain connects TRBV10-3 to TRBJ2-7, with TRBD1 identical over 7 bases. This CDR3 has 13 residues. Germline CDR1 reads ENHRY; CDR2 reads SYGVKD. V gave up 10 bases and J gave up 0 bases; unmatched junction bases: 6. CDR3 in DNA: TGTGCCACAGGACAGGTCAGCTCCTACGAGCAGTACTTC. Translating gives CATGQVSSYEQYF.

This clonotype was seen only a few times. The chain links TRBV6-2 or TRBV6-3 to TRBJ2-1; D is possibly TRBD2 (5 bases). Germline CDR1 is MNHEY and CDR2 is SVGEGT. The length of the CDR3 is 15 residues. Trimming removed 7 bases at V and 4 bases at J, with 17 bases between. The CDR3: CASTLGGRKYNEQFF. The CDR3 DNA is TGTGCCAGCACCCTCGGCGGGCGGAAGTACAATGAGCAGTTCTTC.

This chain links TRBV20-1 with TRBJ2-2; TRBD2 matches 7 bases. The CDR3 extends over 16 amino acids. Trimming took 6 bases from V and 2 from J; bases not matched to a gene: 12. Germline CDR1 DFQATT, CDR2 SNEGSKA (reference sequence). The CDR3, as DNA: TGCAGTGCCCCGGTTGGTTTAGCGGGTAACACCGGGGAGCTGTTTTTT. This gives the protein CSAPVGLAGNTGELFF.

This clonotype turned up a few times. The chain is built from TRBV7-9 and TRBJ2-7, with TRBD1 as a possible D gene (6 bases). The CDR3 extends over 17 amino acids. Trimming took off 5 bases at V and 4 bases at J, with 24 bases between the two ends. Germline assignment: CDR1 SEHNR and CDR2 FQNEAQ (reference sequence). The CDR3 loop is CASSPAWGQKSRYEQYF. The DNA of the CDR3 is TGTGCCAGCAGCCCTGCATGGGGACAAAAAAGCAGATACGAGCAGTACTTC.

In its sample, this clonotype was seen a few times. The genes are TRBV6-1 and TRBJ2-5; 9 bases are shared with TRBD1. Germline V gene data show CDR1 as MNHNS and CDR2 as SASEGT. With V trimmed by 7 bases and J by 0 bases, 3 bases remained unmatched. This CDR3 has 14 amino acids. Written as DNA, the CDR3 is TGTGCCAGCACCAGGGACAGGGACCAAGAGACCCAGTACTTC. It specifies CASTRDRDQETQYF.

The chain employs TRBV12-3 or TRBV12-4 and TRBJ2-2, with 9 bases fitting TRBD1. With V trimmed by 7 bases and J by 7 bases, 7 bases remained unmatched. The CDR3 has 14 residues. CDR3 in DNA: TGTGCCAGCATTCCGACAGGGGGAGGCGGGGAGCTGTTTTTT. Its translation is CASIPTGGGGELFF.

V usage is TRBV6-4 and J usage is TRBJ2-1, with D perhaps given as TRBD1 or TRBD2 (5 bases each). The CDR3 is made up of 16 amino acids. CDR1 is MRHNA, CDR2 SNTAGT, per germline. V was trimmed by 4 bases and J by 0 bases, leaving 13 bases between them. CDR3 nucleotides: TGTGCCAGCAGTGGGACCCCAGGGAGCTCCTACAATGAGCAGTTCTTC. Translated: CASSGTPGSSYNEQFF.

The chain links TRBV15 to TRBJ1-6, with D possibly TRBD1 on 6 matching bases. The CDR3 sequence is 14 residues long. The germline V gene encodes CDR1 LNHNV and CDR2 YYDKDF (reference sequence). Between the trimmed V and J ends, which lost 3 bases and 7 bases, there was a span of 10 bases. In nucleotides, the CDR3 is TGTGCCACCAGCAGGGACAGCGGGAATTCACCCCTCCACTTT. As protein: CATSRDSGNSPLHF. The full variable domain, rest sourced from reference TRBV15 and TRBJ1-6, is DAMVIQNPRYQVTQFGKPVTLSCSQTLNHNVMYWYQQKSSQAPKLLFHYYDKDFNNEADTPDNFQSRRPNTSFCFLDIRSPGLGDTAMYLCATSRDSGNSPLHFGNGTRLTVT.

The chain uses TRBV25-1 and TRBJ2-2; D may be TRBD1 (6 bases). Trimming removed 1 base from V and 5 bases from J, with 23 bases in between. The germline CDR1 and CDR2 sequences are MGHDK and SYGVNS. The CDR3 length is 19 residues. CDR3 in DNA: TGTGCCAGCAGTGAATTTAAACAGGGACGAGGCCTTTCAACCGGGGAGCTGTTTTTT. This translates into CASSEFKQGRGLSTGELFF.

This clonotype occurred many times. The V and J genes are TRBV4-3 and TRBJ2-3; D gene unclear. Trimming pared 0 bases from V and 4 bases from J, leaving 8 bases between. Per the germline V gene, CDR1 is LGHNA and CDR2 is YSLEER. The CDR3 extends over 14 amino acids. CDR3 sequence reads: CASSQEISSDTQYF. The CDR3 region has the DNA TGCGCCAGCAGCCAAGAGATTAGCTCAGATACGCAGTATTTT.

This chain connects TRBV5-6 to TRBJ1-2; no clear D. This CDR3 is built from 12 residues. Germline-derived CDR1 and CDR2 are SGHDT and YYEEEE. The V and J ends lost 1 base and 5 bases respectively, with 6 bases between them. The CDR3 spells CASSLNHYGYTF. Here the CDR3 DNA reads TGTGCCAGCAGCTTGAACCATTATGGCTACACCTTC.

This sequence joins TRBV20-1 and TRBJ1-6; 8 bases are a match to TRBD1. Germline V gene lookup returns CDR1 DFQATT and CDR2 SNEGSKA (reference sequence). The length of the CDR3 is 18 residues. Losses at the gene ends were 6 bases for V and 3 bases for J; bases not matched to a gene: 16. The CDR3 loop is CSATRSGTGYLYNSPLHF. The CDR3 region has the DNA TGCAGTGCCACACGATCCGGGACAGGATATCTCTATAATTCACCCCTCCACTTT.

In this sample, this clonotype turned up a few times. The rearrangement joins TRBV4-1 to TRBJ1-1, with D perhaps TRBD1 (6 bases). Germline CDR1 MGHRA, CDR2 YSYEKL. Trimming shortened V by 2 bases and J by 1 base, and 14 bases separated the two germline ends. This CDR3 is 16 amino acids long. In nucleotides, the CDR3 is TGCGCCAGCAGCCAAAGATTTGGACAGAGGAACACTGAAGCTTTCTTT. Encoded protein: CASSQRFGQRNTEAFF.

The rearrangement joins TRBV20-1 to TRBJ2-7; maybe TRBD1 (7 bases). Germline V gives CDR1 DFQATT, CDR2 SNEGSKA (reference sequence). This CDR3 comprises 12 residues. CDR3 nucleotides: TGCGGAGGGACAGAGGTCGCCTACGAGCAGTACTTC. This gives the protein CGGTEVAYEQYF.

There are a few counts of this clonotype. This sequence joins TRBV10-3 and TRBJ2-6; D might be TRBD1 or TRBD2, each matching 6 bases. V was trimmed by 0 bases and J by 0 bases, leaving 24 bases between them. The germline V gene encodes CDR1 ENHRY and CDR2 SYGVKD. The CDR3 is made up of 22 amino acids. This CDR3 is CAISESRQGKEGGISGANVLTF. The CDR3 nucleotides read TGTGCCATCAGTGAGTCGAGGCAGGGGAAGGAAGGCGGGATCTCTGGGGCCAACGTCCTGACTTTC.

The rearrangement links TRBV19 to TRBJ2-3; 7 bases align to TRBD1. Germline loops: CDR1 LNHDA, CDR2 SQIVND (reference sequence). J lost 8 bases, V lost 5 bases, and 19 bases had no gene match. The CDR3 runs to 17 residues. CDR3 residues: CASSAPWDSRIDATQYF. In DNA form, the CDR3 reads TGTGCCAGTAGTGCACCCTGGGACAGTCGGATTGATGCTACGCAGTATTTT.

This clonotype has a handful of counts. The chain has TRBV11-1 and TRBJ2-5; 12 nucleotides match TRBD2. Looked up from germline, CDR1 is SGHAT and CDR2 is FQDESV (reference sequence). V trimming: 5 bases; J trimming: 5 bases; junction bases outside the gene matches: 15. CDR3 length equals 18 residues. CDR3 DNA: TGTGCCAGCAGCGAAAGGACTAGCGGGGTTTTCACCGGGGAGACCCAGTACTTC. Translating gives CASSERTSGVFTGETQYF.

The V gene is TRBV11-2, the J gene TRBJ2-1, with 9 bases identical to TRBD1. Germline V gene sequence: CDR1 SGHAT, CDR2 FQNNGV. The V and J ends lost 1 base and 5 bases, in that order; junction bases with no gene match: 6. The CDR3 sequence is 16 residues long. As DNA, the CDR3 is TGTGCCAGCAGCTTAGTGTGGGACAGGGCGAACAATGAGCAGTTCTTC. This sequence encodes CASSLVWDRANNEQFF.

In this sample, this clonotype turned up a few times. The chain couples TRBV7-2 to TRBJ2-1; no firm D call. The CDR3 sequence is 13 residues long. Trimming removed 2 bases at V and 8 bases at J, with 10 bases between. Looked up from germline, CDR1 is SGHTA and CDR2 is FQGNSA. The CDR3 protein is CASSLPGVDEQFF. The CDR3 nucleotides are TGTGCCAGCAGCTTACCCGGAGTTGATGAGCAGTTCTTC. The whole variable domain, filled in from reference TRBV7-2 and TRBJ2-1, reads GAGVSQSPSNKVTEKGKDVELRCDPISGHTALYWYRQSLGQGLEFLIYFQGNSAPDKSGLPSDRFSAERTGGSVSTLTIQRTQQEDSAVYLCASSLPGVDEQFFGPGTRLTVL.

The chain has TRBV4-3 and TRBJ1-4; D is undetermined. Deletions cut 0 bases from V and 8 bases from J, with 10 bases between. The CDR3 extends over 14 amino acids. The germline V gene encodes CDR1 LGHNA and CDR2 YSLEER. CDR3 sequence (DNA): TGCGCCAGCAGCCAAGACAGTCCTCGAGAAAAACTGTTTTTT. Translated: CASSQDSPREKLFF.

This chain joins TRBV5-1 and TRBJ2-6, with unresolved D. The CDR3 is 13 residues long. V gave up 6 bases and J gave up 4 bases, with 8 bases separating them. The germline V gene encodes CDR1 SGHRS and CDR2 YFSETQ. The CDR3 sequence: CASTPAGANVLTF. The CDR3 DNA sequence: TGCGCCAGCACTCCGGCGGGGGCCAACGTCCTGACTTTC.

This clonotype was seen many times. The chain combines TRBV12-3 or TRBV12-4 with TRBJ2-1; D gene uncertain. This CDR3 has 11 residues. Trimming removed 6 bases at V and 10 bases at J, with 10 bases between. The DNA for the CDR3 is TGTGCCAGCAGCCTACTGGGGGAGCAGTTCTTC. Protein sequence: CASSLLGEQFF.

This clonotype was seen a handful of times. J is TRBJ2-1 and V is TRBV20-1; TRBD2 agrees at 14 bases. The ends lost 6 bases at V and 8 bases at J; junction bases unmatched: 6. Per germline, CDR1 DFQATT and CDR2 SNEGSKA (reference sequence). The CDR3 is made up of 14 amino acids. CDR3 DNA: TGCAGTGCCAAGGGACTAGCGGGAGTCCATGAGCAGTTCTTC. Residues: CSAKGLAGVHEQFF.